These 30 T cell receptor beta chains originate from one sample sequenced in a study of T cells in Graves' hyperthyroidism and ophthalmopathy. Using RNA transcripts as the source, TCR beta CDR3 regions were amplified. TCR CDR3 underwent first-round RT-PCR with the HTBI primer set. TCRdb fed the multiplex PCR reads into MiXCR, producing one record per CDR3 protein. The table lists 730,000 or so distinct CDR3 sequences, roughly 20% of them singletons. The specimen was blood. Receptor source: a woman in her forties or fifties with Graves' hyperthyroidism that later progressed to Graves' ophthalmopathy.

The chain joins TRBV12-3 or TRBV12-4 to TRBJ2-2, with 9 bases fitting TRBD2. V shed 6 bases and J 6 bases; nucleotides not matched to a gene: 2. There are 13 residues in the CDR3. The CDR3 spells CASRRTSAGELFF. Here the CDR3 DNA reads TGTGCCAGCAGAAGGACTAGCGCCGGGGAGCTGTTTTTT.

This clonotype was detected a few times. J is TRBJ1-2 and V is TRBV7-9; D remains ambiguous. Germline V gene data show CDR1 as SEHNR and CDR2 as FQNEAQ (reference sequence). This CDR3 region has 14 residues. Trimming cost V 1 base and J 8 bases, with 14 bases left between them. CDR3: CASSLEAEYKGYTF. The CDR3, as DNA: TGTGCCAGCAGCTTAGAGGCGGAGTATAAGGGCTACACCTTC.

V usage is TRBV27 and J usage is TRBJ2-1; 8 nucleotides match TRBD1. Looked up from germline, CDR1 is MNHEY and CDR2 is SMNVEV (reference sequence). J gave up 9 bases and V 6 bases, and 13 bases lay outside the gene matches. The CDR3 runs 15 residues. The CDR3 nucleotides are TGTGCCAGCAGCCTCCGGGACACAACAGGGGGTGAGCAGTTCTTC. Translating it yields CASSLRDTTGGEQFF.

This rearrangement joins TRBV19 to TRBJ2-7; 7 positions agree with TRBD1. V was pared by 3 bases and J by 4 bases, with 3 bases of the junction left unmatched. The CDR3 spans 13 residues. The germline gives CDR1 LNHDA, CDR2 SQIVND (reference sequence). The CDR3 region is CASSIARGYEQYF. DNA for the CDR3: TGTGCCAGTAGTATCGCCAGGGGGTACGAGCAGTACTTC.

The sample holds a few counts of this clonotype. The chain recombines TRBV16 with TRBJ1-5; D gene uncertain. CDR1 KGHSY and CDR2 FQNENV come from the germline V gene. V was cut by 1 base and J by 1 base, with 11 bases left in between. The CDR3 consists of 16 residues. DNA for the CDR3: TGTGCCAGCAGCCAATTGTCAGGTCTAAGCAATCAGCCCCAGCATTTT. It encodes CASSQLSGLSNQPQHF.

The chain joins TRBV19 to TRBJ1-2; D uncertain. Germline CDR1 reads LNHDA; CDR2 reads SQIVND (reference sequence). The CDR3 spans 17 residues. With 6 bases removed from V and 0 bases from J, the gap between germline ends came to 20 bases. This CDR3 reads CASRSDRRGRANYGYTF. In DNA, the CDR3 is TGTGCCAGTAGATCCGACCGGCGAGGGAGAGCTAACTATGGCTACACCTTC.

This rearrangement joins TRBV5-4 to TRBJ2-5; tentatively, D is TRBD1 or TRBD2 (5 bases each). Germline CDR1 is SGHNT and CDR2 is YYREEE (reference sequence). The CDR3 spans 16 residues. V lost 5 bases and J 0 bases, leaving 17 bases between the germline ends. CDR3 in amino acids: CASSPVSGLYQETQYF. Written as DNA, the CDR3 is TGTGCCAGCAGTCCCGTATCGGGGCTGTACCAAGAGACCCAGTACTTC.

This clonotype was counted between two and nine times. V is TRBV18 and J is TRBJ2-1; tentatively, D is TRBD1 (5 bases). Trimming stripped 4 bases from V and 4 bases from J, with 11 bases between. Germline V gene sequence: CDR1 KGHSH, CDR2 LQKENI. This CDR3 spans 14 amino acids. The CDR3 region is CASSQDTNYNEQFF. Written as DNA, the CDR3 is TGTGCCAGCTCACAGGACACCAATTACAATGAGCAGTTCTTC.

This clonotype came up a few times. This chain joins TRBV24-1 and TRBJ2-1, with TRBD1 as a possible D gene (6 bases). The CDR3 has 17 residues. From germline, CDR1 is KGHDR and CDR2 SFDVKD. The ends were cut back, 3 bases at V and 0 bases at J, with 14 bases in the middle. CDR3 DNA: TGTGCCACCAGTGATAGGACAGTCAGGAGCTCCTACAATGAGCAGTTCTTC. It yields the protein CATSDRTVRSSYNEQFF.

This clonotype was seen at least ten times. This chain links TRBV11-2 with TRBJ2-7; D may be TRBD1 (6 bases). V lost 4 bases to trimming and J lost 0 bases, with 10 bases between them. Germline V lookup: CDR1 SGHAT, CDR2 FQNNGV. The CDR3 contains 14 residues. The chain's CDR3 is CASSWGHISYEQYF. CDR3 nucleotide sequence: TGTGCCAGCAGCTGGGGACACATCTCCTACGAGCAGTACTTC.

In DNA, the CDR3 is TGCAGTGCTAGACGGAGAGGGTGGGATGAGCAGTTCTTC. As protein: CSARRRGWDEQFF. The rearrangement links TRBV20-1 to TRBJ2-1; perhaps TRBD2 as D (5 bases). The CDR3 totals 13 residues. CDR1 DFQATT and CDR2 SNEGSKA come from the germline V gene (reference sequence). Trimming shortened V by 2 bases and J by 8 bases, and 13 bases separated the two germline ends.

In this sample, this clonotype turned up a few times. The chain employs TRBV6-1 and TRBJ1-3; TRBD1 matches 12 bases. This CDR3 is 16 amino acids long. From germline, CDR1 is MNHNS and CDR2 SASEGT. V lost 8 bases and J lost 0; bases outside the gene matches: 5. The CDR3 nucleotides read TGTGCCAGCGGTCGGGGACAGGGGGCCTCTGGAAACACCATATATTTT. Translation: CASGRGQGASGNTIYF.

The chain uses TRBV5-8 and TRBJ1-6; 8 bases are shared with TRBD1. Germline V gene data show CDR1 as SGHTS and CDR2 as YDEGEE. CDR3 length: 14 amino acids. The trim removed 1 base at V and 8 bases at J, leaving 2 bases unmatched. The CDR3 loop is CASSLMDRDSPLHF. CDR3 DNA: TGTGCCAGCAGCTTGATGGACAGGGATTCACCCCTCCACTTT.

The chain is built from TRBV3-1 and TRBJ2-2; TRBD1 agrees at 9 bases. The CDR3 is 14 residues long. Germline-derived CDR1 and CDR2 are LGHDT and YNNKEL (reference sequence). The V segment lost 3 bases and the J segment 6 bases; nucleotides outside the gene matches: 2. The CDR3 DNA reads TGTGCCAGCAGCCACCGGGACAGGGCCGGGGAGCTGTTTTTT. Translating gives CASSHRDRAGELFF.

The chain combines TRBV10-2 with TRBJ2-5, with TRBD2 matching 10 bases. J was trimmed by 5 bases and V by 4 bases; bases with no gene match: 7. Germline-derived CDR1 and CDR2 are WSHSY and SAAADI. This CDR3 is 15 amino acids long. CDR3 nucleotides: TGCGCCAGCAGTGTTGCAGCGGGGGGGCGGGAGACCCAGTACTTC. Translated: CASSVAAGGRETQYF.

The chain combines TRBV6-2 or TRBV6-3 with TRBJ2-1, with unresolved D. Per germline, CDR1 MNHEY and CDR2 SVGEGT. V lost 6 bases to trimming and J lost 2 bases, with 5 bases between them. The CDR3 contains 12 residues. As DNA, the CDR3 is TGTGCCAGCAGACCTACCTACAATGAGCAGTTCTTC. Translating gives CASRPTYNEQFF.

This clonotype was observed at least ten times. The CDR3 loop is CASSEQGAFYGYTF. The CDR3 coding sequence is TGTGCCAGCAGTGAACAGGGGGCTTTCTATGGCTACACCTTC. The rearrangement joins TRBV6-1 to TRBJ1-2; TRBD1 matches 8 bases. CDR1 and CDR2 (germline): MNHNS, SASEGT. The V gene end was trimmed by 2 bases and the J gene end by 4 bases; junction bases not matched to a gene: 3. The CDR3 extends over 14 amino acids.

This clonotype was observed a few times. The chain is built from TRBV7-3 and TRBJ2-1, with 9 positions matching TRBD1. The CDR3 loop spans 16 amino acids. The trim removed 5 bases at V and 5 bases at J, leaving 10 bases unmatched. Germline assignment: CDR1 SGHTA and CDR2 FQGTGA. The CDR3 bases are TGTGCCAGCAGCCCTTTAACAGGGGGCGCGGACAATGAGCAGTTCTTC. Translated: CASSPLTGGADNEQFF.

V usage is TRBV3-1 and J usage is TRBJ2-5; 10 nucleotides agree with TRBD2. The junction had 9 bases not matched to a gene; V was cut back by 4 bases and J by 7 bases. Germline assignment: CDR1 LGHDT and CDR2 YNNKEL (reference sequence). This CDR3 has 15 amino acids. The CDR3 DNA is TGTGCCAGCAGCCCCGGAGCGGGGGGGCCGGGGACCCAGTACTTC. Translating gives CASSPGAGGPGTQYF.

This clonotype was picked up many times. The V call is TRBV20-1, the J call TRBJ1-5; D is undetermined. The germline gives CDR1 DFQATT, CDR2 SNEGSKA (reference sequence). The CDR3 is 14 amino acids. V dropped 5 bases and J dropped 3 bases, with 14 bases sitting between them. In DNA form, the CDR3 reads TGCAGTGCTCGCCCTTGGGGAGCCAATCAGCCCCAGCATTTT. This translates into CSARPWGANQPQHF.

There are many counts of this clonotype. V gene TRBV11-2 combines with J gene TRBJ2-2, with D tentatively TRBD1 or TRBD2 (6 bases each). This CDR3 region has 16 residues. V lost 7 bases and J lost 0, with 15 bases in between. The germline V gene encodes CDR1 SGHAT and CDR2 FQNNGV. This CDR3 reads CASTREGGTNTGELFF. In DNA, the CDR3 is TGTGCCAGCACCAGGGAAGGGGGGACGAACACCGGGGAGCTGTTTTTT. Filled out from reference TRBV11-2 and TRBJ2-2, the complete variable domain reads EAGVAQSPRYKIIEKRQSVAFWCNPISGHATLYWYQQILGQGPKLLIQFQNNGVVDDSQLPKDRFSAERLKGVDSTLKIQPAKLEDSAVYLCASTREGGTNTGELFFGEGSRLTVL.

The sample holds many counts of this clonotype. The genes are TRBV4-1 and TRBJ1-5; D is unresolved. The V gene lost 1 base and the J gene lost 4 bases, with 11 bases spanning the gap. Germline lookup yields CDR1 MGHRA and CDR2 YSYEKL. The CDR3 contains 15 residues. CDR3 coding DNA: TGCGCCAGCAGCCAAGTGGACTGGGCGAATCAGCCCCAGCATTTT. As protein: CASSQVDWANQPQHF.

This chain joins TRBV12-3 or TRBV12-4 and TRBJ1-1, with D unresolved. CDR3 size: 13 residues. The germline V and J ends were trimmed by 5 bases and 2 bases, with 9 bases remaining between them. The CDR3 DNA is TGTGCCAGCAGTAGTAGGAGAAACACTGAAGCTTTCTTT. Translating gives CASSSRRNTEAFF.

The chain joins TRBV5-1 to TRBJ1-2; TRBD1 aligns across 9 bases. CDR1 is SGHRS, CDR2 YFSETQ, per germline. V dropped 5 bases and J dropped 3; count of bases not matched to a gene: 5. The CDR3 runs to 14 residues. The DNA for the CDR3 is TGCGCCAGCAGTAAGAGACAGGGGGACTATGGCTACACCTTC. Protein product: CASSKRQGDYGYTF.

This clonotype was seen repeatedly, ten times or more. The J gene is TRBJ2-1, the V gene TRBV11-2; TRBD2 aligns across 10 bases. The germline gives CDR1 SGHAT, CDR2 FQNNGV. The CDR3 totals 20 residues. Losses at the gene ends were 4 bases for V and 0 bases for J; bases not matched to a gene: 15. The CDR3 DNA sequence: TGTGCCAGCAGCTCGGGTCGTAAGACTAGCGGGTTAAGCTCCTACAATGAGCAGTTCTTC. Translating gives CASSSGRKTSGLSSYNEQFF.

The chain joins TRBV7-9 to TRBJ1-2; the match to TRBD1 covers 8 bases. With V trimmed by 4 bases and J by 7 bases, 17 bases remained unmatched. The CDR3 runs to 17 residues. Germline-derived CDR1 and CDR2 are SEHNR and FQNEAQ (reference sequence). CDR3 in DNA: TGTGCCAGCAGCTCATCCGTAAGGACAGGGCTCCGCGGTGGCTACACCTTC. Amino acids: CASSSSVRTGLRGGYTF.

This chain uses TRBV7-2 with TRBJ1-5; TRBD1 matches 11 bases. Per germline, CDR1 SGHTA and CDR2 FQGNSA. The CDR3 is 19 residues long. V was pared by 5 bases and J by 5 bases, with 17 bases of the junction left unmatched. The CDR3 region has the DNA TGTGCCAGCAGCCCCCGGACAGGGGGCATCTATTCGGGCGATCAGCCCCAGCATTTT. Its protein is CASSPRTGGIYSGDQPQHF.

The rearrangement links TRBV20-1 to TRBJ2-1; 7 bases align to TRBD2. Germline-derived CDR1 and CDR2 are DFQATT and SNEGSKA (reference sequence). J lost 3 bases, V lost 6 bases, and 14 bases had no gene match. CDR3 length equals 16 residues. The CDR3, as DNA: TGCAGTGCCACGGAGCCGGGGCCGGGGGGCTACAATGAGCAGTTCTTC. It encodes CSATEPGPGGYNEQFF.

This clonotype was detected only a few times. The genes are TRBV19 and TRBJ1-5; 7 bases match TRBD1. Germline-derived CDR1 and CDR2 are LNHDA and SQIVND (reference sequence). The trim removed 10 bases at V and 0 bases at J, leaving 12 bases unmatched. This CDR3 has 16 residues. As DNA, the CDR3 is TGTGCCACCCGGCGGGGGACAGACTATAGCAATCAGCCCCAGCATTTT. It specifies CATRRGTDYSNQPQHF.

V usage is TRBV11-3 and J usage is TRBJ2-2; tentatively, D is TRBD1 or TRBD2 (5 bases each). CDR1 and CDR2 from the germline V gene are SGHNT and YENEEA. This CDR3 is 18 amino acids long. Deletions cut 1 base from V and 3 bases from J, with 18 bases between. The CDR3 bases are TGTGCCAGCAGCTTAGCCCATTGGGGGACCCGGGACACCGGGGAGCTGTTTTTT. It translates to CASSLAHWGTRDTGELFF.